Detailed here is one T cell receptor beta chain. The sample is drawn from a study of preoperative IRX-2 immunotherapy in early breast cancer. The CDR3 is made up of 14 amino acids. V was clipped by 6 bases and J by 3 bases; unmatched bases: 8. In germline, CDR1 is MNHGY, CDR2 SAAAGT. Sequenced by immunoSEQ multiplex PCR; TCRdb stores in-frame clones only, minus some. The sample shows some 32,000 clones, around four fifths of them seen only once. Treatment of the sample: preoperative locoregional IRX-2 cytokine immunotherapy. Patients received preoperative, locoregional IRX-2 cytokine immunotherapy in a phase Ib study.

The chain has TRBV6-8 and TRBJ2-7, with 7 nucleotides matching TRBD2. The sequencing here drew on lymph node tissue, taken from a patient treated with IRX-2 immunotherapy. The sequence derives from a human donor with breast cancer. This CDR3 is CASSPEPGGYEQYF. CDR3 nucleotide sequence: TGTGCCAGCAGCCCGGAACCGGGGGGCTACGAGCAGTACTTC.